This is a list of T cell receptor beta chains from one sample in a study of cytomegalovirus exposure and HLA in healthy donors. Clones were read by immunoSEQ multiplex PCR, and TCRdb kept only the in-frame ones, dropping some. The repertoire holds around 190,000 clones, with more than 70% as singletons. The sample consisted of PBMCs. The receptors shown here come from a woman aged 18-29 years in good health and CMV-seronegative. The CDR3 runs from the conserved cysteine through the conserved F or W. D genes are given only for firm matches. The size of a clone is reported for some rows only, either as once, few or many, or as a class for expanded clones.

d_gene: TRBD1; j_gene: TRBJ1-1; v_gene: TRBV5-6; abundance: -; CDR3aa: CASSLGDRVTEAFF; CDR3nt: TGTGCCAGCAGCCTGGGGGACAGGGTCACTGAAGCTTTCTTT
d_gene: -; j_gene: TRBJ1-6; v_gene: TRBV30; abundance: few; CDR3aa: CAWSPQGIRSPLHF; CDR3nt: TGTGCCTGGAGCCCGCAGGGGATTAGATCACCCCTCCACTTT
d_gene: TRBD1; j_gene: TRBJ1-1; v_gene: TRBV29-1; abundance: -; CDR3aa: CSGETGQNTEAFF; CDR3nt: TGCAGCGGGGAGACAGGGCAGAACACTGAAGCTTTCTTT
d_gene: -; j_gene: TRBJ1-2; v_gene: TRBV19; abundance: -; CDR3aa: CASTYRLWGSGPYGYTF; CDR3nt: TGTGCCAGTACCTACCGACTATGGGGCAGCGGGCCCTATGGCTACACCTTC
d_gene: TRBD1; j_gene: TRBJ1-5; v_gene: TRBV27; abundance: -; CDR3aa: CASSSWDRVGNQPQHF; CDR3nt: TGTGCCAGCAGTTCGTGGGACAGGGTTGGCAATCAGCCCCAGCATTTT
d_gene: TRBD1; j_gene: TRBJ2-3; v_gene: TRBV7-7; abundance: -; CDR3aa: CASSLTTGSTDTQYF; CDR3nt: TGTGCCAGCAGCTTAACGACAGGGAGCACAGATACGCAGTATTTT
d_gene: -; j_gene: TRBJ2-5; v_gene: TRBV6-6; abundance: -; CDR3aa: CASRPAGAQQETQYF; CDR3nt: TGTGCCAGCAGGCCAGCGGGCGCGCAACAAGAGACCCAGTACTTC
d_gene: TRBD1; j_gene: TRBJ1-6; v_gene: TRBV30; abundance: -; CDR3aa: CAWTRDRNSPLHF; CDR3nt: TGTGCCTGGACCCGGGACAGGAATTCACCCCTCCACTTT
d_gene: -; j_gene: TRBJ2-3; v_gene: TRBV29-1; abundance: -; CDR3aa: CSVDEGGTTDTQYF; CDR3nt: TGCAGCGTTGACGAGGGCGGGACCACAGATACGCAGTATTTT
d_gene: -; j_gene: TRBJ2-5; v_gene: TRBV11-3; abundance: -; CDR3aa: CASSSDREGYQETQYF; CDR3nt: TGTGCCAGCAGCTCAGACAGGGAGGGGTACCAAGAGACCCAGTACTTC
d_gene: -; j_gene: TRBJ1-4; v_gene: TRBV2; abundance: -; CDR3aa: CATWSGTTNEKLFF; CDR3nt: TGTGCCACCTGGTCGGGAACAACTAATGAAAAACTGTTTTTT
d_gene: -; j_gene: TRBJ2-7; v_gene: TRBV5-1; abundance: once; CDR3aa: CASSFGQNYEQYF; CDR3nt: TGCGCCAGCAGCTTCGGACAGAACTACGAGCAGTACTTC
d_gene: -; j_gene: TRBJ2-5; v_gene: TRBV4-1; abundance: -; CDR3aa: CASSQVRETQYF; CDR3nt: TGCGCCAGCAGCCAAGTTCGGGAGACCCAGTACTTC
d_gene: -; j_gene: TRBJ1-2; v_gene: TRBV25-1; abundance: -; CDR3aa: CASSDRNRLPGGYTF; CDR3nt: TGTGCCAGCAGTGACCGAAACAGGCTCCCGGGTGGCTACACCTTC
d_gene: TRBD1; j_gene: TRBJ1-2; v_gene: TRBV2; abundance: once; CDR3aa: CASSSRTGVNYGYTF; CDR3nt: TGTGCCAGCAGTTCTCGGACAGGGGTTAACTATGGCTACACCTTC
d_gene: TRBD1; j_gene: TRBJ1-1; v_gene: TRBV6-1; abundance: -; CDR3aa: CASSIGGFDTEAFF; CDR3nt: TGTGCCAGCAGTATAGGGGGCTTTGACACTGAAGCTTTCTTT
d_gene: -; j_gene: TRBJ1-1; v_gene: TRBV5-4; abundance: -; CDR3aa: CASSLAGGVNTEAFF; CDR3nt: TGTGCCAGCAGCTTGGCTGGCGGGGTGAACACTGAAGCTTTCTTT
d_gene: -; j_gene: TRBJ1-5; v_gene: TRBV7-9; abundance: -; CDR3aa: CASSLVAGRNGNQPQHF; CDR3nt: TGTGCCAGCAGCTTAGTCGCAGGGAGGAATGGCAATCAGCCCCAGCATTTT
d_gene: -; j_gene: TRBJ1-1; v_gene: TRBV7-8; abundance: few; CDR3aa: CASSRHSSEAFF; CDR3nt: TGTGCCAGCAGCCGCCACAGCAGTGAAGCTTTCTTT
d_gene: TRBD2; j_gene: TRBJ2-1; v_gene: TRBV18; abundance: -; CDR3aa: CASSPGLAGGPNNEQFF; CDR3nt: TGTGCCAGCTCACCGGGACTAGCGGGGGGGCCCAACAATGAGCAGTTCTTC
d_gene: TRBD1; j_gene: TRBJ2-7; v_gene: TRBV29-1; abundance: few; CDR3aa: CSAGTGASYEQYF; CDR3nt: TGCAGCGCCGGGACAGGAGCCTCCTACGAGCAGTACTTC
d_gene: -; j_gene: TRBJ2-1; v_gene: TRBV30; abundance: once; CDR3aa: CAWSRTTSSYNEQFF; CDR3nt: TGTGCCTGGAGTCGTACTACTAGCTCCTACAATGAGCAGTTCTTC
d_gene: TRBD2; j_gene: TRBJ2-1; v_gene: TRBV11-3; abundance: few; CDR3aa: CASSPSGLAGDNEQFF; CDR3nt: TGTGCCAGCAGCCCGTCTGGACTAGCGGGGGACAATGAGCAGTTCTTC
d_gene: -; j_gene: TRBJ2-4; v_gene: TRBV7-6; abundance: -; CDR3aa: CASSPPSGVAGAKNIQYF; CDR3nt: TGTGCCAGCAGCCCCCCCTCCGGGGTGGCAGGAGCCAAAAACATTCAGTACTTC
d_gene: -; j_gene: TRBJ1-2; v_gene: TRBV29-1; abundance: -; CDR3aa: CSVLVLTGYGYTF; CDR3nt: TGCAGCGTTCTCGTACTGACGGGCTATGGCTACACCTTC
d_gene: -; j_gene: TRBJ1-2; v_gene: TRBV6-5; abundance: -; CDR3aa: CASSKDSNYGYTF; CDR3nt: TGTGCCAGCAGTAAGGACAGTAACTATGGCTACACCTTC
d_gene: TRBD1; j_gene: TRBJ2-7; v_gene: TRBV27; abundance: few; CDR3aa: CASSSTGYEQYF; CDR3nt: TGTGCCAGCAGTTCGACAGGGTACGAGCAGTACTTC
d_gene: TRBD1; j_gene: TRBJ1-1; v_gene: TRBV9; abundance: -; CDR3aa: CASSETTGDTEAFF; CDR3nt: TGTGCCAGCAGCGAGACGACAGGGGATACTGAAGCTTTCTTT
d_gene: -; j_gene: TRBJ2-7; v_gene: TRBV4-1; abundance: -; CDR3aa: CASSQVASEQYF; CDR3nt: TGCGCCAGCAGCCAAGTAGCCTCCGAGCAGTACTTC
d_gene: TRBD2; j_gene: TRBJ2-5; v_gene: TRBV7-6; abundance: -; CDR3aa: CASSSSTPSGSGETQYF; CDR3nt: TGTGCCAGCAGCTCCTCGACGCCTAGCGGGAGCGGAGAGACCCAGTACTTC
d_gene: -; j_gene: TRBJ2-3; v_gene: TRBV6-6; abundance: -; CDR3aa: CANSYWGGAAFDTQYF; CDR3nt: TGTGCCAACAGTTATTGGGGGGGGGCTGCATTTGATACGCAGTATTTT
d_gene: TRBD1; j_gene: TRBJ1-5; v_gene: TRBV10-3; abundance: -; CDR3aa: CAISGQGAGRGNQPQHF; CDR3nt: TGTGCCATCAGCGGACAGGGGGCAGGAAGAGGCAATCAGCCCCAGCATTTT
d_gene: TRBD1; j_gene: TRBJ1-5; v_gene: TRBV27; abundance: -; CDR3aa: CASSLGYRGGNQPQHF; CDR3nt: TGTGCCAGCAGTCTAGGGTACAGGGGTGGCAATCAGCCCCAGCATTTT
d_gene: -; j_gene: TRBJ2-7; v_gene: TRBV6-4; abundance: -; CDR3aa: CASSDAHRTLYEQYF; CDR3nt: TGTGCCAGCAGTGACGCTCACAGGACATTATACGAGCAGTACTTC
d_gene: TRBD2; j_gene: TRBJ2-7; v_gene: TRBV5-1; abundance: -; CDR3aa: CASSLSELAGSEQYF; CDR3nt: TGCGCCAGCAGCTTGAGTGAACTAGCGGGATCCGAGCAGTACTTC
d_gene: TRBD1; j_gene: TRBJ1-1; v_gene: TRBV2; abundance: -; CDR3aa: CARRPGGTEAFF; CDR3nt: TGTGCCAGACGACCAGGGGGAACTGAAGCTTTCTTT
d_gene: -; j_gene: TRBJ1-2; v_gene: TRBV5-4; abundance: -; CDR3aa: CASSLEAPGGYTF; CDR3nt: TGTGCCAGCAGCTTGGAGGCCCCCGGGGGCTACACCTTC
d_gene: TRBD1; j_gene: TRBJ2-6; v_gene: TRBV29-1; abundance: -; CDR3aa: CSAHFSRQGPTYGANVLTF; CDR3nt: TGCAGCGCTCATTTCTCCCGACAGGGCCCCACGTATGGGGCCAACGTCCTGACTTTC
d_gene: -; j_gene: TRBJ2-7; v_gene: TRBV27; abundance: once; CDR3aa: CATPGGPGGEGSYEQYF; CDR3nt: TGTGCCACACCAGGTGGGCCCGGAGGCGAAGGATCCTACGAGCAGTACTTC
d_gene: -; j_gene: TRBJ2-1; v_gene: TRBV10-1; abundance: -; CDR3aa: CASRLTYLHNEQFF; CDR3nt: TGCGCCAGCCGACTAACTTATTTACACAATGAGCAGTTCTTC
d_gene: TRBD1; j_gene: TRBJ2-3; v_gene: TRBV7-6; abundance: -; CDR3aa: CASSLGHDRATSTDTQYF; CDR3nt: TGTGCCAGCAGCTTAGGACACGACAGGGCAACTAGCACAGATACGCAGTATTTT
d_gene: -; j_gene: TRBJ1-1; v_gene: TRBV21-1; abundance: -; CDR3aa: CASNLPTGFDTEAFF; CDR3nt: TGTGCCAGCAACCTCCCGACAGGGTTCGACACTGAAGCTTTCTTT
d_gene: TRBD1; j_gene: TRBJ1-5; v_gene: TRBV7-2; abundance: -; CDR3aa: CASSLSPGGQPQHF; CDR3nt: TGTGCCAGCAGCTTATCGCCAGGGGGACAGCCCCAGCATTTT
d_gene: TRBD1; j_gene: TRBJ1-4; v_gene: TRBV5-4; abundance: -; CDR3aa: CASSGHRDRVEKLFF; CDR3nt: TGTGCCAGCAGCGGACACCGGGACAGGGTGGAAAAACTGTTTTTT
d_gene: TRBD1; j_gene: TRBJ2-5; v_gene: TRBV5-5; abundance: -; CDR3aa: CASSSYRGEVETQYF; CDR3nt: TGTGCCAGCAGCTCCTACAGGGGGGAGGTAGAGACCCAGTACTTC
d_gene: TRBD2; j_gene: TRBJ2-7; v_gene: TRBV5-6; abundance: -; CDR3aa: CASSLVGLGGGSYEQYF; CDR3nt: TGTGCCAGCAGCTTGGTGGGACTAGGTGGGGGTTCCTACGAGCAGTACTTC
d_gene: TRBD1; j_gene: TRBJ1-2; v_gene: TRBV7-2; abundance: -; CDR3aa: CASSVGDRDSLYGYTF; CDR3nt: TGTGCCAGCAGCGTAGGAGATCGGGACAGCCTCTATGGCTACACCTTC
d_gene: -; j_gene: TRBJ1-2; v_gene: TRBV21-1; abundance: -; CDR3aa: CASSTREDGYTF; CDR3nt: TGTGCCAGCAGCACCAGGGAGGATGGCTACACCTTC
d_gene: -; j_gene: TRBJ2-3; v_gene: TRBV7-2; abundance: -; CDR3aa: CASSLPYGTDTQYF; CDR3nt: TGTGCCAGCAGCTTACCCTATGGCACAGATACGCAGTATTTT
d_gene: -; j_gene: TRBJ1-4; v_gene: TRBV30; abundance: -; CDR3aa: CAWSGGSGEKLFF; CDR3nt: TGTGCCTGGAGTGGTGGGAGCGGTGAAAAACTGTTTTTT
d_gene: TRBD1; j_gene: TRBJ1-6; v_gene: TRBV14; abundance: -; CDR3aa: CASSQQGQGAPYNSPLHF; CDR3nt: TGTGCCAGCAGCCAACAGGGACAGGGTGCTCCCTATAATTCACCCCTCCACTTT
d_gene: -; j_gene: TRBJ1-5; v_gene: TRBV7-8; abundance: -; CDR3aa: CASSLERGNQPQHF; CDR3nt: TGTGCCAGCAGCTTGGAGAGGGGCAATCAGCCCCAGCATTTT
d_gene: -; j_gene: TRBJ1-2; v_gene: TRBV27; abundance: -; CDR3aa: CASSPGQNTNYGYTF; CDR3nt: TGTGCCAGCAGTCCTGGGCAGAACACTAACTATGGCTACACCTTC
d_gene: TRBD1; j_gene: TRBJ1-5; v_gene: TRBV6-1; abundance: -; CDR3aa: CASSRRTGSNQPQHF; CDR3nt: TGTGCCAGCAGTAGAAGGACAGGGAGCAATCAGCCCCAGCATTTT
d_gene: TRBD2; j_gene: TRBJ2-1; v_gene: TRBV6-5; abundance: -; CDR3aa: CASRFGLEGYNEQFF; CDR3nt: TGTGCCAGCAGATTCGGACTAGAAGGTTACAATGAGCAGTTCTTC
d_gene: TRBD1; j_gene: TRBJ1-6; v_gene: TRBV2; abundance: -; CDR3aa: CASRQGQGVASPLHF; CDR3nt: TGTGCCAGCAGACAAGGACAGGGGGTAGCCTCACCCCTCCACTTT
d_gene: -; j_gene: TRBJ2-1; v_gene: TRBV10-2; abundance: -; CDR3aa: CASGRAHNEQFF; CDR3nt: TGCGCCAGCGGGCGGGCACACAATGAGCAGTTCTTC
d_gene: -; j_gene: TRBJ1-1; v_gene: TRBV7-2; abundance: -; CDR3aa: CASSFGRGGTEAFF; CDR3nt: TGTGCCAGCAGCTTTGGGAGAGGTGGCACTGAAGCTTTCTTT
d_gene: TRBD1; j_gene: TRBJ2-1; v_gene: TRBV25-1; abundance: -; CDR3aa: CASIGETGGNEQFF; CDR3nt: TGTGCCAGCATCGGAGAAACAGGGGGTAATGAGCAGTTCTTC
d_gene: TRBD1; j_gene: TRBJ1-5; v_gene: TRBV11-2; abundance: -; CDR3aa: CASSSGQGSNQPQHF; CDR3nt: TGTGCCAGCAGCTCCGGACAGGGGTCCAATCAGCCCCAGCATTTT